These 21 T cell receptor beta chains originate from one sample sequenced in a study of T cell repertoires in cytomegalovirus infection. TCRdb ran MiXCR on the reads and lists one entry per CDR3 protein. The sample has some 920,000 distinct CDR3 sequences; around 32% are singletons. Antigens of these TCRs are unknown. This material consisted of cultured CD8+ T cells from PBMCs, taken from culture after CMV antigen stimulation. The receptors shown here come from a human donor in good health (CMV status not recorded). Some clones in this sample may be carry-over from other donors' samples.

This rearrangement joins TRBV6-6 to TRBJ2-7, with no clear D. This CDR3 has 13 amino acids. The V and J ends lost 5 bases and 2 bases respectively, with 10 bases between them. Germline loops: CDR1 MNHNY, CDR2 SVGAGI (reference sequence). The CDR3 DNA follows: TGTGCCAGCAGTGTAGTACTAACCTACGAGCAGTACGTC. Translated: CASSVVLTYEQYV.

V is TRBV29-1 and J is TRBJ2-1, with 7 positions matching TRBD1. The CDR3 consists of 13 residues. Looked up from germline, CDR1 is SQVTM and CDR2 is ANQGSEA. The ends lost 8 bases at V and 7 bases at J; junction bases unmatched: 11. The CDR3 spells CSTHEGAGNEQFF. For the CDR3, the DNA is TGCAGCACCCACGAGGGGGCGGGTAATGAGCAGTTCTTC.

This clonotype was picked up a small number of times. The chain links TRBV7-6 to TRBJ2-7; TRBD2 matches at 8 bases. The ends lost 5 bases at V and 4 bases at J; junction bases unmatched: 10. CDR1 and CDR2 (germline): SGHVS, FNYEAQ. The CDR3 spans 15 residues. The CDR3 region is CASSPSGLAGYEQYF. The CDR3 DNA follows: TGTGCCAGCAGCCCCTCGGGGCTAGCGGGTTACGAGCAGTACTTC. The full variable domain, in which reference TRBV7-6 and TRBJ2-7 provide the parts outside the CDR3, is GAGVSQSPRYKVTKRGQDVALRCDPISGHVSLYWYRQALGQGPEFLTYFNYEAQQDKSGLPNDRFSAERPEGSISTLTIQRTEQRDSAMYRCASSPSGLAGYEQYFGPGTRLTVT.

This clonotype was seen only a few times. This chain joins TRBV7-9 and TRBJ1-1; D is possibly TRBD1 (5 bases). The germline CDR1 and CDR2 sequences are SEHNR and FQNEAQ (reference sequence). Trimming shortened V by 1 base and J by 3 bases, and 18 bases separated the two germline ends. This CDR3 region has 17 residues. CDR3 DNA sequence: TGTGCCAGCAGCTTAGTTCGCGGGGCCCGGGGGGACACTGAAGCTTTCTTT. Protein sequence: CASSLVRGARGDTEAFF.

There are a few counts of this clonotype. This chain joins TRBV6-5 and TRBJ2-3; D is undetermined. V dropped 5 bases and J dropped 1 base, with 16 bases sitting between them. Per the germline V gene, CDR1 is MNHEY and CDR2 is SVGAGI. The CDR3 is made up of 16 amino acids. The CDR3 bases are TGTGCCAGCAGTCTCCCGCCGATACCTGGCACAGATACGCAGTATTTT. This translates into CASSLPPIPGTDTQYF.

This sequence joins TRBV4-1 and TRBJ2-1; no firm D call. This CDR3 comprises 15 residues. The ends were cut back, 0 bases at V and 3 bases at J, with 9 bases in the middle. Germline V gene sequence: CDR1 MGHRA, CDR2 YSYEKL. The CDR3 is CASSQDRAGYNEQFF. CDR3 coding DNA: TGCGCCAGCAGCCAAGACCGGGCAGGCTACAATGAGCAGTTCTTC.

This clonotype was recorded only once. This chain's CDR3 is CSARYQPPEGNTGELFF. CDR3 sequence (DNA): TGCAGTGCTAGATATCAGCCCCCGGAAGGGAACACCGGGGAGCTGTTTTTT. The rearrangement links TRBV20-1 to TRBJ2-2; D unresolved. The CDR3 length is 17 residues. Germline-derived CDR1 and CDR2 are DFQATT and SNEGSKA (reference sequence). V lost 2 bases and J 1 base, leaving 17 bases between the germline ends.

The chain couples TRBV2 to TRBJ1-1; maybe TRBD1 (6 bases). Germline loops: CDR1 SNHLY, CDR2 FYNNEI. Trimming took 1 base from V and 1 from J, leaving 7 bases between them. The length of the CDR3 is 14 residues. CDR3 region: CASSEEGENTEAFF. DNA of the CDR3: TGTGCCAGCAGTGAAGAGGGGGAGAACACTGAAGCTTTCTTT.

Concerning this clonotype itself: One end of the junction fails to match germline, which may point to a read error. The chain recombines TRBV4-3 with TRBJ2-2, with D uncertain. CDR1 and CDR2 from the germline V gene are LGHNA and YSLEER. The CDR3 extends over 13 amino acids. The CDR3 sequence: CTSSQESTGELFF. The CDR3 coding sequence is TGCACCAGCAGCCAAGAGAGCACCGGGGAGCTGTTTTTT.

Ten or more counts support this clonotype. The rearrangement links TRBV12-3 or TRBV12-4 to TRBJ1-5; possible D gene TRBD1, 6 bases. The CDR3 covers 14 residues. The V end lost 7 bases, the J end lost 1 base, and 11 bases lay between the germline ends. CDR3 bases: TGTGCCAGCAAAAAAGGGGGGAGCAATCAGCCCCAGCATTTT. The encoded protein is CASKKGGSNQPQHF.

The rearrangement uses TRBV6-5 and TRBJ2-1; no firm D call. V lost 3 bases and J 6 bases, leaving 12 bases between the germline ends. This CDR3 comprises 14 residues. CDR1 and CDR2 (germline): MNHEY, SVGAGI. The CDR3 nucleotides are TGTGCCAGCAGTTATGGTGCAGCCCTCAATGAGCAGTTCTTC. Residues: CASSYGAALNEQFF.

The chain is built from TRBV24-1 and TRBJ2-2, with unresolved D. The germline gives CDR1 KGHDR, CDR2 SFDVKD. The CDR3 covers 15 residues. V lost 0 bases, J lost 1 base, and 5 bases lay in between. Here the CDR3 reads CATSDLRQNTGELFF. The CDR3 bases are TGTGCCACCAGTGATTTGCGACAGAACACCGGGGAGCTGTTTTTT.

The V call is TRBV7-2, the J call TRBJ1-6, with D possibly being TRBD1 (6 bases). The CDR3 contains 16 residues. Trimming cost V 5 bases and J 4 bases, with 15 bases left between them. Germline CDR1 and CDR2: SGHTA and FQGNSA. The CDR3 nucleotides read TGTGCCAGCAGCCCACCGGACAGCCGATATAATTCACCCCTCCACTTT. Protein product: CASSPPDSRYNSPLHF.

This chain connects TRBV7-9 to TRBJ1-5, with D hard to call. The CDR3 is made up of 13 amino acids. The germline V gene encodes CDR1 SEHNR and CDR2 FQNEAQ (reference sequence). Trimming shortened V by 5 bases and J by 9 bases, and 14 bases separated the two germline ends. This CDR3 reads CASSQERTVPQHF. The CDR3 region has the DNA TGTGCCAGCAGCCAGGAACGGACGGTGCCCCAGCATTTT.

Turning to this clonotype: The conserved final phenylalanine or tryptophan is absent from the CDR3, which likely points to a read error. The rearrangement joins TRBV4-1 to TRBJ2-3; TRBD2 matches 8 bases. The V and J ends lost 1 base and 1 base, in that order; junction bases with no gene match: 4. The CDR3 has 16 residues. The V gene's germline CDR1 is MGHRA and CDR2 YSYEKL. CDR3 loop: CASSQASGGGTDTQYY. Here the CDR3 DNA reads TGCGCCAGCAGCCAAGCCAGCGGGGGAGGCACAGATACGCAGTATTAT.

There are a few counts of this clonotype. A much more abundant neighbour one base away suggests this may be a read error. This sequence joins TRBV6-5 and TRBJ2-1; TRBD2 matches at 10 bases. This CDR3 region has 15 residues. From germline, CDR1 is MNHEY and CDR2 SVGAGI. J gave up 4 bases and V 5 bases, and 5 bases lay outside the gene matches. The CDR3 here is CASSPPAGGYNEQFF. The CDR3 nucleotides are TGTGCCAGCAGTCCCCCAGCGGGGGGGTACAATGAGCAGTTCTTC.

This clonotype appeared many times. V usage is TRBV7-3 and J usage is TRBJ2-2; 15 bases match TRBD2. This CDR3 is built from 18 residues. V shed 5 bases and J 0 bases; nucleotides not matched to a gene: 4. Per germline, CDR1 SGHTA and CDR2 FQGTGA. Written as DNA, the CDR3 is TGTGCCAGCAGCCCGGGACTAGCGGGGGGCCCGAACACCGGGGAGCTGTTTTTT. This gives the protein CASSPGLAGGPNTGELFF.

This clonotype was seen a few times. This rearrangement joins TRBV7-9 to TRBJ2-1; no clear D. Germline V gives CDR1 SEHNR, CDR2 FQNEAQ (reference sequence). V lost 4 bases, J lost 8 bases, and 12 bases lay in between. The CDR3 is made up of 13 amino acids. The CDR3 reads CASSSRYFDEQFF. CDR3 nucleotide sequence: TGTGCCAGCAGCTCCCGTTACTTCGATGAGCAGTTCTTC.

This clonotype was counted ten times or more. The genes are TRBV7-3 and TRBJ2-4; the match to TRBD1 covers 7 bases. Germline V CDR1 and CDR2: SGHTA, FQGTGA. With 4 bases clipped from V and 5 bases from J, the junction kept 17 bases outside the gene matches. The CDR3 consists of 18 residues. This CDR3 is CASSSLGQLSRRENIQYF. The CDR3 bases are TGTGCCAGCAGCTCACTGGGACAGTTGAGCCGCAGGGAAAACATTCAGTACTTC.

The V call is TRBV7-9, the J call TRBJ2-7, with D possibly TRBD2 on 6 matching bases. CDR1 and CDR2 from the germline V gene are SEHNR and FQNEAQ (reference sequence). There are 14 residues in the CDR3. Trimming pared 4 bases from V and 2 bases from J, leaving 12 bases between. Here the CDR3 DNA reads TGTGCCAGCAGCTCCTCGACGGGGGCCTACGAGCAGTACTTC. Translating it yields CASSSSTGAYEQYF.

This clonotype was recorded many times. The chain combines TRBV7-8 with TRBJ2-4; TRBD2 matches at 7 bases. Germline-derived CDR1 and CDR2 are SGHVS and FQNEAQ. This CDR3 spans 14 amino acids. Trimming removed 4 bases from V and 0 bases from J; junction bases left unmatched: 0. CDR3 in amino acids: CASSWGGAKNIQYF. CDR3 nucleotides: TGTGCCAGCAGCTGGGGGGGAGCCAAAAACATTCAGTACTTC.